Listed below are T cell receptor beta chains from one sample, sequenced in a study of T cells after yellow fever vaccination. Using its own MiXCR run on the 5' RACE reads, TCRdb lists one record per CDR3 protein. The table records 500,000 to 650,000 distinct CDR3 sequences, about 12% of them present only once. The starting material was PBMCs, obtained on the day of the yellow fever booster vaccination. The receptors come from a man aged 30 to 39 who received the YFV17D yellow fever vaccine. Both conserved end residues are part of each CDR3. The order of the fields is D gene, J gene, V gene, clone size, CDR3 DNA, CDR3 protein. The D gene is left open where the match is weak. Rows may omit the clone size; those that give it use once, few, many or a size class.

d_gene: .; j_gene: TRBJ1-1; v_gene: TRBV20-1; abundance: .; CDR3nt: TGCAGTGCAAGGGGACAGAACACTGAAGCTTTCTTT; CDR3aa: CSARGQNTEAFF
d_gene: .; j_gene: TRBJ2-7; v_gene: TRBV29-1; abundance: .; CDR3nt: TGCAGCGTCAACACAGGCATGACCTACGAGCAGTACTTC; CDR3aa: CSVNTGMTYEQYF
d_gene: TRBD2; j_gene: TRBJ2-1; v_gene: TRBV29-1; abundance: .; CDR3nt: TGCAGCGTTCTAGCGGGAGGTTTGGCCGATGAGCAGTTCTTC; CDR3aa: CSVLAGGLADEQFF
d_gene: .; j_gene: TRBJ2-4; v_gene: TRBV3-1; abundance: .; CDR3nt: TGTGCCAGCAGCCAAGGGAGGGGTAGAGACATTCAGTACTTC; CDR3aa: CASSQGRGRDIQYF
d_gene: .; j_gene: TRBJ1-1; v_gene: TRBV6-2/TRBV6-3; abundance: .; CDR3nt: TGTGCCAGCAGTTACTCCCGGAACCAGAGGGGAAGGGACACTGAAGCTTTCTTT; CDR3aa: CASSYSRNQRGRDTEAFF
d_gene: .; j_gene: TRBJ1-4; v_gene: TRBV5-4; abundance: .; CDR3nt: TGTGCCAGCAGCCAAAGGACAGACGGTATTGAAAAACTGTTTTTT; CDR3aa: CASSQRTDGIEKLFF
d_gene: TRBD1; j_gene: TRBJ2-7; v_gene: TRBV3-1; abundance: few; CDR3nt: TGTGCCAGCAGTCAGGCCGGGACAGGGTCCTACGAGCAGTACTTC; CDR3aa: CASSQAGTGSYEQYF
d_gene: TRBD2; j_gene: TRBJ2-1; v_gene: TRBV7-2; abundance: few; CDR3nt: TGTGCCAGCAGCAAAGAAGGGACTAGCGGGAGCTCCCCCCAGTTCTTC; CDR3aa: CASSKEGTSGSSPQFF
d_gene: .; j_gene: TRBJ2-5; v_gene: TRBV4-2; abundance: .; CDR3nt: TGTGCCAGCAGCCCACGGGACAACGCACGGGAGACCCAGTACTTC; CDR3aa: CASSPRDNARETQYF
d_gene: .; j_gene: TRBJ2-5; v_gene: TRBV3-1; abundance: .; CDR3nt: TGTGCCAGCAGTAGGACAGAGACCCAGTACTTC; CDR3aa: CASSRTETQYF
d_gene: TRBD1; j_gene: TRBJ1-1; v_gene: TRBV6-5; abundance: .; CDR3nt: TGTGCCAGCAGTTACTCAGACAGGGCCACTGAAGCTTTCTTT; CDR3aa: CASSYSDRATEAFF
d_gene: .; j_gene: TRBJ2-5; v_gene: TRBV6-5; abundance: few; CDR3nt: TGTGCCAGCTTTAGCTCCCAAGAGACCCAGTACTTC; CDR3aa: CASFSSQETQYF
d_gene: .; j_gene: TRBJ1-1; v_gene: TRBV12-3/TRBV12-4; abundance: few; CDR3nt: TGTGCCAGCAGTTTACAGGGGAGGTATACTGAAGCTTTCTTT; CDR3aa: CASSLQGRYTEAFF
d_gene: TRBD1; j_gene: TRBJ2-7; v_gene: TRBV20-1; abundance: many; CDR3nt: TGCAGTGCCCTCCAGGGGGCTTACGAGCAGTACTTC; CDR3aa: CSALQGAYEQYF
d_gene: TRBD2; j_gene: TRBJ2-7; v_gene: TRBV6-2/TRBV6-3; abundance: few; CDR3nt: TGTGCCAGCGCTACCGGGACTAGCGGGAGGGAGCAGTACTTC; CDR3aa: CASATGTSGREQYF
d_gene: .; j_gene: TRBJ2-2; v_gene: TRBV5-6; abundance: few; CDR3nt: TGTGCCAGCAGCCGGCGGTCCGGCGCCACCGGGGAGCTGTTTTTT; CDR3aa: CASSRRSGATGELFF
d_gene: .; j_gene: TRBJ1-4; v_gene: TRBV20-1; abundance: .; CDR3nt: TGCAGTGCTACAGGGGTAAATGAAAAACTGTTTTTT; CDR3aa: CSATGVNEKLFF
d_gene: .; j_gene: TRBJ1-1; v_gene: TRBV6-5; abundance: few; CDR3nt: TGTGCCAGCAGTTACGTGCGAGACACTGAAGCTTTCTTT; CDR3aa: CASSYVRDTEAFF
d_gene: TRBD1; j_gene: TRBJ1-2; v_gene: TRBV24-1; abundance: few; CDR3nt: TGTGCCACCAGTGATTGGACAGGGGACGGCTACACCTTC; CDR3aa: CATSDWTGDGYTF
d_gene: TRBD2; j_gene: TRBJ2-5; v_gene: TRBV20-1; abundance: many; CDR3nt: TGCAGTGCTATAGCGGGTTGGGCGGAGACCCAGTACTTC; CDR3aa: CSAIAGWAETQYF
d_gene: TRBD2; j_gene: TRBJ2-1; v_gene: TRBV6-1; abundance: few; CDR3nt: TGTGCCAGCAGTACCGTAGGACGGACTAGCGGGAGGGCAACTAATGAGCAGTTCTTC; CDR3aa: CASSTVGRTSGRATNEQFF
d_gene: .; j_gene: TRBJ2-3; v_gene: TRBV27; abundance: few; CDR3nt: TGTGCCAGCAGTGGACGGGAGAGGAGCAGGAATACGCAGTATTTT; CDR3aa: CASSGRERSRNTQYF
d_gene: .; j_gene: TRBJ2-4; v_gene: TRBV20-1; abundance: few; CDR3nt: TGCAGTGCTAGAGGAGAGGGCCCCAACAAAAACATTCAGTACTTC; CDR3aa: CSARGEGPNKNIQYF
d_gene: .; j_gene: TRBJ1-6; v_gene: TRBV30; abundance: .; CDR3nt: TGTGCCTGGAGGAATAATTCACCCCTCCACTTT; CDR3aa: CAWRNNSPLHF
d_gene: .; j_gene: TRBJ2-1; v_gene: TRBV7-8; abundance: .; CDR3nt: TGTGCCAGCAGCTTAGTCCGAGGATACAATGAGCAGTTCTTC; CDR3aa: CASSLVRGYNEQFF
d_gene: .; j_gene: TRBJ2-7; v_gene: TRBV28; abundance: many; CDR3nt: TGTGCCACGGCTGTAGGGTGGCGCAACGAGCAGTACTTC; CDR3aa: CATAVGWRNEQYF